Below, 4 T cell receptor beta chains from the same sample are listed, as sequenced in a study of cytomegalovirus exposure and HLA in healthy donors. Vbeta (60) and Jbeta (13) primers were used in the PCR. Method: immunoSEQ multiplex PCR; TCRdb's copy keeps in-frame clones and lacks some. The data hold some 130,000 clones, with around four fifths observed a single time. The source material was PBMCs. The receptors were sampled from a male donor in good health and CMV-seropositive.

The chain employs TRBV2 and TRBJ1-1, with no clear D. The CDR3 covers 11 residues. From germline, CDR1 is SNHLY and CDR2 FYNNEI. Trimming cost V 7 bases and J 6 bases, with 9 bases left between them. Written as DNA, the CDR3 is TGTGCCAGCAATACCGGTGCTGAAGCTTTCTTT. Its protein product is CASNTGAEAFF.

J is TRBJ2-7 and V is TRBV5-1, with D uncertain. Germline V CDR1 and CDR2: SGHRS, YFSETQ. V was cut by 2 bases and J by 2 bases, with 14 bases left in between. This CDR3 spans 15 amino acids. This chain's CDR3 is CASSFSSDFPYEQYF. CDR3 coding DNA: TGCGCCAGCAGCTTTTCGTCCGACTTCCCCTACGAGCAGTACTTC.

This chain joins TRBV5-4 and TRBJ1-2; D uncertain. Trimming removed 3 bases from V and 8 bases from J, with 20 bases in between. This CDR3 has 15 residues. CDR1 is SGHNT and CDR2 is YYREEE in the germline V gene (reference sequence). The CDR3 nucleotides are TGTGCCAGCAGCTCCAGACTAGACACCCAACGAGGCTACACCTTC. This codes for CASSSRLDTQRGYTF.

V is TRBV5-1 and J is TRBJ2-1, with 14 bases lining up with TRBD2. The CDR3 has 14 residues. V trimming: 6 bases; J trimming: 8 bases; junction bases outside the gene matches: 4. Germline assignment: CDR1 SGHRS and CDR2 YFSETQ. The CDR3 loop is CASIRLAGGDEQFF. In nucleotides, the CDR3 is TGCGCCAGCATCAGACTAGCGGGAGGGGATGAGCAGTTCTTC.